The following is a T cell receptor beta chain sequence with its context. As yet, its antigen is unknown. Trimming took 5 bases from V and 6 from J; bases not matched to a gene: 3. This CDR3 comprises 13 residues. Germline CDR1 reads LGHDT; CDR2 reads YNNKEL (reference sequence). The source of the sample is a study of T cell responses to AZD1222 COVID-19 vaccine. Only in-frame clones appear in the TCRdb table, and some are missing; sequencing was by immunoSEQ multiplex PCR. The repertoire has about 100,000 clones, 90% of them found once; the top ten carry 1% to 1.5%. Regarding the study as a whole: Regions 160-218 and 743-854 held dominance among vaccine-associated CD4 TCRs, which spanned spike. The number of AZD1222 recipients seropositive at baseline was only five or six. Nearly half of spike-specific TCRs reportedly go after variant regions that carry no mutations. Most donors were white British and more were female, and clonal diversity was possibly underestimated.

The chain employs TRBV3-1 (or the pseudogene TRBV3-2) and TRBJ2-2, with TRBD1 identical over 7 bases. The material was peripheral blood, obtained on day 0 of AZD1222 vaccination. The clonotype was recovered from an adult in good health. The CDR3 nucleotides read TGTGCCAGCAGCACCCAGGGGGCCGGGGAGCTGTTTTTT. Amino acid sequence: CASSTQGAGELFF.